Reported below is one TCR beta chain. Its antigen is unknown. Trimming cost V 2 bases and J 9 bases, with 12 bases left between them. The CDR3 length is 13 residues. Germline V gives CDR1 SGHDT, CDR2 YYEEEE. The sample belongs to a study of beta chain features in type 1 diabetes. The whole isolated RNA underwent reverse transcription, so sequencing captured expressed TCRB transcripts. The protocol was immunoSEQ multiplex PCR, while the TCRdb copy is restricted to in-frame clones and leaves out a portion. The data show under 900,000 clones, roughly a sixth seen once. General study points: The question left open here concerned HLA type influencing TCRB rearrangement. Among patients with Type 1 diabetes, TCRB CDR3s were moderately but significantly shorter in every one of the four CD4+ subsets. The naive, central memory and Treg TCRB repertoires showed an apparent similarity that was greater among patients than among healthy donors. Among type 1 diabetes patients, VDJ junctions had fewer insertions and more deletions.

The V gene is TRBV5-6, the J gene TRBJ2-1; D remains ambiguous. The clonotype comes from a woman in her late teens or twenties in good health. Sequencing was performed on naive CD4+ T cells from blood. The CDR3 nucleotides are TGTGCCAGCAGCTTACCAGGCGTCGGTGAGCAGTTCTTC. Its translation is CASSLPGVGEQFF.